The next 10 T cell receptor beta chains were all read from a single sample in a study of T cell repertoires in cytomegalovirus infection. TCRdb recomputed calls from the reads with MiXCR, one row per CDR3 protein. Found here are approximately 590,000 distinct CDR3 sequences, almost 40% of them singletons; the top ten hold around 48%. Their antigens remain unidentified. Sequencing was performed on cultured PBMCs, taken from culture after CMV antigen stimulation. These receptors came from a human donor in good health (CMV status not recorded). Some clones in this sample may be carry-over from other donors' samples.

The CDR3 DNA reads TGCGCCAGCAGCCCGGGCGCCAACACAGATACGCAGTATTTT. Its translation is CASSPGANTDTQYF. The J gene is TRBJ2-3, the V gene TRBV4-3; D remains ambiguous. V shed 4 bases and J shed 2 bases, with 10 bases lying between them. Germline CDR1 and CDR2: LGHNA and YSLEER. The CDR3 sequence is 14 residues long.

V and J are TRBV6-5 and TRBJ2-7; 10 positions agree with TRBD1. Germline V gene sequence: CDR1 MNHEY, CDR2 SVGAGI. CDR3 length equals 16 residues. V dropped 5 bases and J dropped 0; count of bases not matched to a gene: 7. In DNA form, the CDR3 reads TGTGCCAGCAGTCGATGGGACAGGGGCAACTCCTACGAGCAGTACTTC. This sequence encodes CASSRWDRGNSYEQYF.

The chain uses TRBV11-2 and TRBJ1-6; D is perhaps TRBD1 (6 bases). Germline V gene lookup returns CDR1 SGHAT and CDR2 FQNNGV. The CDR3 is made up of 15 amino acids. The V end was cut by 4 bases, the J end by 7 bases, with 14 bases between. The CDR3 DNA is TGTGCCAGCAGCTCACCTACAGGGTACAATTCACCCCTCCACTTT. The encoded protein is CASSSPTGYNSPLHF.

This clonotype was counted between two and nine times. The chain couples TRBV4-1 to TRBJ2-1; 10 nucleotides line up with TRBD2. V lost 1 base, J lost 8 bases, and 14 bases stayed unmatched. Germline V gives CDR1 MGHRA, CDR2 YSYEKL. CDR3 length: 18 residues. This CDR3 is CASSQARSGRELGDEQFF. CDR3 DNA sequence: TGCGCCAGCAGCCAAGCACGGAGCGGGAGGGAACTGGGCGATGAGCAGTTCTTC.

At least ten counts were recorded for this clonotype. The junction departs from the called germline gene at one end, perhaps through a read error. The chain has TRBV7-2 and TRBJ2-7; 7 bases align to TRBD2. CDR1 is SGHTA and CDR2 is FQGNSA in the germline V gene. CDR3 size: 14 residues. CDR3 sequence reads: CASSLVWSPSGLIF. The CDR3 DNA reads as TGTGCCAGCAGCTTAGTCTGGTCGCCTAGCGGTCTCATCTTC.

The CDR3 spells CASRTGTRNEQFF. CDR3 in DNA: TGTGCCAGCAGAACCGGGACCCGGAATGAGCAGTTCTTC. The gene calls are TRBV5-4 and TRBJ2-1, with D perhaps assigned TRBD1 or TRBD2 (5 bases each). Germline CDR1 and CDR2: SGHNT and YYREEE (reference sequence). The CDR3 is 13 amino acids. V was pared by 5 bases and J by 7 bases, with 13 bases between.

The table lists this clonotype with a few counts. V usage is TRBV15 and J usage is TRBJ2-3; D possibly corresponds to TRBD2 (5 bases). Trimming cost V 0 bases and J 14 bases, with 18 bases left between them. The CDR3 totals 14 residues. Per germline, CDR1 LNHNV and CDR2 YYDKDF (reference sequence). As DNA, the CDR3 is TGTGCCACCAGCAGAGATCCCCGGACTTCGCTTCCGTATTTT. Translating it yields CATSRDPRTSLPYF.

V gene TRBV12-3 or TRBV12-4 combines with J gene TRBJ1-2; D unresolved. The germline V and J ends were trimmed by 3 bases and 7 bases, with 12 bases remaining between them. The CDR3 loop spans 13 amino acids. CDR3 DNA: TGTGCCAGCAGTTTGAGGGATTTTCGTGGCTACACCTTC. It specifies CASSLRDFRGYTF.

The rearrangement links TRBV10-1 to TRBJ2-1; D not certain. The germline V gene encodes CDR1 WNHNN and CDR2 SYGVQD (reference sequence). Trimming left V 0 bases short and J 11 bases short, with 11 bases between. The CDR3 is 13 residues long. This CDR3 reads CASSESPGDQQFF. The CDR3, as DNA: TGCGCCAGCAGTGAGTCCCCCGGTGACCAGCAGTTCTTC.

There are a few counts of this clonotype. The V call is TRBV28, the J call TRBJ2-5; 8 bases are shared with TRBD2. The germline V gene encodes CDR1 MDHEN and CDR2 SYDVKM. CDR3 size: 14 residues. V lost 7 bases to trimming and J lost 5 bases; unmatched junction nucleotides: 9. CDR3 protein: CASKNRGGRETQYF. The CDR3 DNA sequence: TGTGCCAGCAAAAACCGGGGGGGCCGGGAGACCCAGTACTTC.